This T cell receptor (beta chain) is drawn from a study of T cells in Graves' hyperthyroidism and ophthalmopathy. Researchers amplified the TCR beta CDR3 regions from RNA transcripts. The HTBI primer set served for first-round RT-PCR of the TCR CDR3. TCRdb ran MiXCR on the multiplex PCR reads and lists one entry per CDR3 protein. The sample includes 250,000 or so distinct CDR3 sequences, approximately 16% of them seen just once. This clonotype was detected ten times or more. CDR1 is MDHEN and CDR2 is SYDVKM in the germline V gene. The CDR3 length is 14 residues. V lost 6 bases and J 2 bases, leaving 13 bases between the germline ends.

The rearrangement joins TRBV28 to TRBJ1-2; D remains unclear. What was sequenced was blood. The sequence derives from a woman in her fifties or sixties with Graves' hyperthyroidism that later progressed to Graves' ophthalmopathy. CDR3 residues: CASSDGVLNYGYTF. DNA of the CDR3: TGTGCCAGCAGCGACGGGGTTTTGAACTATGGCTACACCTTC.